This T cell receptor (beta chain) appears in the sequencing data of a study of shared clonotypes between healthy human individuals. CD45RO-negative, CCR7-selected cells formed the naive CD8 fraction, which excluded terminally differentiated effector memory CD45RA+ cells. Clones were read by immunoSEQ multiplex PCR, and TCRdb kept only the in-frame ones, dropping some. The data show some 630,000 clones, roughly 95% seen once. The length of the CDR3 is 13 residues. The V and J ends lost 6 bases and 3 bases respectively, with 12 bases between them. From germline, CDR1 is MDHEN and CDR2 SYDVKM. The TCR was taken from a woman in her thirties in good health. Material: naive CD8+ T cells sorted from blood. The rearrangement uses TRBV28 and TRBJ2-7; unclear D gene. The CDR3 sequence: CASRLSGGYEQYF. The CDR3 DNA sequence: TGTGCCAGCAGACTCTCGGGCGGCTACGAGCAGTACTTC. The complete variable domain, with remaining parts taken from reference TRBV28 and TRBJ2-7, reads DVKVTQSSRYLVKRTGEKVFLECVQDMDHENMFWYRQDPGLGLRLIYFSYDVKMKEKGDIPEGYSVSREKKERFSLILESASTNQTSMYLCASRLSGGYEQYFGPGTRLTVT.